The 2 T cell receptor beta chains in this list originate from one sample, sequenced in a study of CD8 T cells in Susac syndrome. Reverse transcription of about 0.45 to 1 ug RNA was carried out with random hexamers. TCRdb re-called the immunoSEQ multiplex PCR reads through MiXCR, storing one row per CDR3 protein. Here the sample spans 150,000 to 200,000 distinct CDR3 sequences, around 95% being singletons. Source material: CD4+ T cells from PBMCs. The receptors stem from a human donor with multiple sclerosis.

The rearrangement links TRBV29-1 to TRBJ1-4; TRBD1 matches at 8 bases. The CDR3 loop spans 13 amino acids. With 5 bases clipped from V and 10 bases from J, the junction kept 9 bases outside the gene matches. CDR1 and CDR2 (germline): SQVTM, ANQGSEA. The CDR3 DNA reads TGCAGCGTTTCCGGACAGGGTAAAGGAAAACTGTTTTTT. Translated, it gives CSVSGQGKGKLFF.

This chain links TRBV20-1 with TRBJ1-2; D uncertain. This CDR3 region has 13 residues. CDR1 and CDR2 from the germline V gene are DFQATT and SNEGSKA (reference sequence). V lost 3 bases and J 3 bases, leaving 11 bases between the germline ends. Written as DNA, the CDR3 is TGCAGTGCTAGGACCCGAGGAGACTATGGCTACACCTTC. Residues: CSARTRGDYGYTF.